This T cell receptor (beta chain) was sequenced in a study of T cells in Graves' hyperthyroidism and ophthalmopathy. This CDR3 comprises 16 residues. Trimming left V 5 bases short and J 0 bases short, with 14 bases between. Looked up from germline, CDR1 is SNHLY and CDR2 is FYNNEI. Amplification yielded TCR beta CDR3 regions, with RNA transcripts as the source. RT-PCR in the first round (using the HTBI primer set) targeted the TCR CDR3. TCRdb used MiXCR to reprocess the multiplex PCR reads, holding one entry per CDR3 protein. The table has fewer than 800,000 distinct CDR3 sequences, about a sixth seen once.

The TCR was taken from a man between 18 and 35 years old with Graves' hyperthyroidism. V usage is TRBV2 and J usage is TRBJ1-5; maybe TRBD1 (5 bases). Sequenced material: blood. In nucleotides, the CDR3 is TGTGCCAGCAGTATTCCGGGGGACCTTAGCAATCAGCCCCAGCATTTT. Its protein product is CASSIPGDLSNQPQHF.